Each of the 28 T cell receptor beta chains below was sequenced from the same sample in a study of T cells in Graves' hyperthyroidism and ophthalmopathy (dated by TCRdb to about 2019). The library was prepared using multiplex PCR. These reads were obtained on an Illumina HiSeq 2000. TCR beta CDR3 regions were amplified from RNA transcripts. The TCR CDR3 was subjected to a first round of RT-PCR using the HTBI primer set and the Qiagen OneStep RT-PCR kit. TCRdb took the public reads, trimmed them with fastp at Q25, ran MiXCR for clone calling and kept in-frame beta chains. Rows with one shared CDR3 protein collapse into an entry with the most common genes and DNA. Across this sample there are some 380,000 distinct CDR3 sequences, with 13% seen only once. The ten biggest clones cover around 21% of the sample. Sequencing was done on a sample of blood. These receptors came from a young man with Graves' hyperthyroidism that later progressed to Graves' ophthalmopathy.

This clonotype was seen ten or more times. Written as DNA, the CDR3 is TGTGCCTGGGCTTTAGGGGGAGCCGGGGAGCTGTTTTTT. As protein: CAWALGGAGELFF. V gene TRBV30 combines with J gene TRBJ2-2, with a weak D call TRBD1 (6 bases). Germline-derived CDR1 and CDR2 are GTSNPN and SVGIG (reference sequence). The CDR3 length is 13 residues. Trimming shortened V by 5 bases and J by 6 bases, and 13 bases separated the two germline ends.

This clonotype was recorded at least ten times. The chain carries TRBV15 and TRBJ1-2; 7 bases line up with TRBD1. This CDR3 is 15 amino acids long. V lost 0 bases to trimming and J lost 6 bases; unmatched junction nucleotides: 7. Germline loops: CDR1 LNHNV, CDR2 YYDKDF (reference sequence). CDR3 sequence: CATSRDRDSANGYTF. The CDR3 coding sequence is TGTGCCACCAGCAGAGATCGGGACAGTGCTAATGGCTACACCTTC.

This clonotype was picked up many times. The gene calls are TRBV28 and TRBJ1-1; D is uncertain. The length of the CDR3 is 12 residues. CDR1 is MDHEN, CDR2 SYDVKM, per germline. V lost 7 bases and J lost 2, with 8 bases in between. The chain's CDR3 is CASTRINTEAFF. The CDR3 nucleotides are TGTGCCAGCACACGGATTAACACTGAAGCTTTCTTT.

This clonotype turned up a few times. The chain employs TRBV3-1 and TRBJ2-4; 15 bases map to TRBD2. J was trimmed by 1 base and V by 1 base; bases with no gene match: 5. In germline, CDR1 is LGHDT, CDR2 YNNKEL (reference sequence). This CDR3 is 19 amino acids long. CDR3 DNA: TGTGCCAGCAGCCAAGCCGGGACTAGCGGGGGGCTTGCCAAAAACATTCAGTACTTC. Encoded protein: CASSQAGTSGGLAKNIQYF.

This clonotype showed up many times. CDR3 coding DNA: TGTGCCATCACACCGGCCGAAGGTGGCAATCAGCCCCAGCATTTT. This translates into CAITPAEGGNQPQHF. The chain has TRBV10-3 and TRBJ1-5; no definite D call. V shed 7 bases and J shed 2 bases, with 15 bases lying between them. CDR1 is ENHRY and CDR2 is SYGVKD in the germline V gene. The CDR3 has 15 residues.

This clonotype was seen repeatedly, ten times or more. The chain joins TRBV3-1 to TRBJ1-1; D uncertain. The germline CDR1 and CDR2 sequences are LGHDT and YNNKEL (reference sequence). V lost 0 bases to trimming and J lost 11 bases, with 13 bases between them. The CDR3 loop spans 13 amino acids. In DNA, the CDR3 is TGTGCCAGCAGCCAAGATAGCCGGGCGCGGGCTTTCTTT. Translating it yields CASSQDSRARAFF.

The chain combines TRBV19 with TRBJ2-3; no firm D call. The V gene lost 8 bases and the J gene lost 2 bases, with 14 bases spanning the gap. CDR1 LNHDA and CDR2 SQIVND come from the germline V gene (reference sequence). The CDR3 length is 14 residues. CDR3 in DNA: TGTGCCAGTGGATCGGACGGTTCCACAGATACGCAGTATTTT. This encodes CASGSDGSTDTQYF.

Ten or more counts support this clonotype. The chain couples TRBV20-1 to TRBJ2-7; D perhaps matches TRBD1 (6 bases). V was clipped by 5 bases and J by 7 bases, with 12 bases between them. Germline V lookup: CDR1 DFQATT, CDR2 SNEGSKA (reference sequence). The CDR3 runs to 11 residues. Here the CDR3 reads CSAEQGWEQYF. Written as DNA, the CDR3 is TGCAGTGCTGAACAGGGTTGGGAGCAGTACTTC.

The table lists this clonotype with a count of one. Since a much larger clone is just one base distant, this may be a read error. The chain joins TRBV5-1 to TRBJ2-1, with D tentatively TRBD2 (5 bases). This CDR3 is 15 amino acids long. CDR1 is SGHRS, CDR2 YFSETQ, per germline. The DNA of the CDR3 is TGCGCCAGCAGTTTAGGGAGCGGCTCCTACCATGAGCAGTTCTTC. Translating it yields CASSLGSGSYHEQFF.

V and J are TRBV27 and TRBJ2-7; 8 bases agree with TRBD1. Germline CDR1 MNHEY, CDR2 SMNVEV (reference sequence). CDR3 length: 14 amino acids. V gave up 6 bases and J gave up 5 bases; unmatched junction bases: 9. CDR3 in amino acids: CASRTTGAVHEQYF. CDR3 DNA sequence: TGTGCCAGCAGAACGACAGGGGCGGTACACGAGCAGTACTTC.

This clonotype was counted many times. The CDR3 loop is CASRLPNTEAFF. The CDR3 nucleotides are TGTGCCAGCAGGTTACCGAACACTGAAGCTTTCTTT. V usage is TRBV6-1 and J usage is TRBJ1-1; no firm D call. CDR1 is MNHNS, CDR2 SASEGT, per germline. The CDR3 runs 12 residues. With 6 bases removed from V and 1 base from J, the gap between germline ends came to 6 bases.

In this sample, this clonotype turned up a few times. DNA of the CDR3: TGTGCCAGTAGTATAGGGACAGCTTCCTATGGCTACACCTTC. Its translation: CASSIGTASYGYTF. The rearrangement joins TRBV19 to TRBJ1-2; a weak D match, TRBD1 (6 bases). V dropped 1 base and J dropped 4 bases, with 10 bases sitting between them. Germline lookup yields CDR1 LNHDA and CDR2 SQIVND (reference sequence). This CDR3 spans 14 amino acids.

The chain is built from TRBV7-9 and TRBJ2-3; D ambiguous. The CDR3 extends over 16 amino acids. V dropped 1 base and J dropped 2 bases, with 13 bases sitting between them. Germline-derived CDR1 and CDR2 are SEHNR and FQNEAQ (reference sequence). This CDR3 reads CASSLEAVQLTDTQYF. DNA for the CDR3: TGTGCCAGCAGCTTAGAGGCCGTACAACTCACAGATACGCAGTATTTT.

This sequence joins TRBV19 and TRBJ1-1, with 7 bases matching TRBD1. This CDR3 region has 14 residues. With 4 bases clipped from V and 11 bases from J, the junction kept 13 bases outside the gene matches. From germline, CDR1 is LNHDA and CDR2 SQIVND (reference sequence). The CDR3 DNA follows: TGTGCCAGTAGTAACAATTGGGACAGCCAGACGGCTTTCTTT. It encodes CASSNNWDSQTAFF.

The chain joins TRBV5-1 to TRBJ1-2, with a weak D call TRBD1 (5 bases). Trimming shortened V by 2 bases and J by 6 bases, and 11 bases separated the two germline ends. The CDR3 extends over 13 amino acids. Germline-derived CDR1 and CDR2 are SGHRS and YFSETQ. DNA of the CDR3: TGCGCCAGCAGCTTTGACAGCGCTAATGGCTACACCTTC. Amino acids: CASSFDSANGYTF.

This clonotype was detected ten times or more. This chain connects TRBV20-1 to TRBJ1-3; 8 bases match TRBD1. With 1 base clipped from V and 2 bases from J, the junction kept 4 bases outside the gene matches. The length of the CDR3 is 15 residues. The V gene's germline CDR1 is DFQATT and CDR2 SNEGSKA (reference sequence). The CDR3 loop is CSARGDRRTGNTIYF. The CDR3 coding sequence is TGCAGTGCTAGAGGGGACAGGAGAACTGGAAACACCATATATTTT.

V and J are TRBV5-1 and TRBJ1-1; D gene unclear. CDR3 length equals 15 residues. Per the germline V gene, CDR1 is SGHRS and CDR2 is YFSETQ. Between the trimmed V and J ends, which lost 4 bases and 1 base, there was a span of 14 bases. DNA of the CDR3: TGCGCCAGCAGCATGAAGGCGTCCAGGAACACTGAAGCTTTCTTT. Protein product: CASSMKASRNTEAFF.

Regarding this clonotype: A much larger clone lies a single base off, so this may be a read error. The chain has TRBV28 and TRBJ1-6; D is ambiguous. This CDR3 region has 14 residues. Germline-derived CDR1 and CDR2 are MDHEN and SYDVKM. This CDR3 reads CASTGSSYNSPLRF. In DNA, the CDR3 is TGTGCCAGCACCGGGAGCTCCTATAATTCACCCCTCCGCTTT.

The V call is TRBV4-1, the J call TRBJ2-7; 7 positions match TRBD1. Germline V gene lookup returns CDR1 MGHRA and CDR2 YSYEKL. V lost 3 bases and J lost 4; bases outside the gene matches: 6. The CDR3 length is 14 residues. CDR3 protein: CASSQRQGKYEQYF. In DNA form, the CDR3 reads TGCGCCAGCAGCCAGAGACAGGGAAAATACGAGCAGTACTTC.

This clonotype was counted ten times or more. The V gene is TRBV20-1, the J gene TRBJ1-5; D ambiguous. In germline, CDR1 is DFQATT, CDR2 SNEGSKA (reference sequence). Trimming took 1 base from V and 6 from J, leaving 16 bases between them. The CDR3 runs to 15 residues. CDR3 nucleotide sequence: TGCAGTGCTAGAGTCCGGATCTCGGAGGCTCAGCCCCAGCATTTT. Its protein is CSARVRISEAQPQHF.

The table lists this clonotype with a few counts. The chain links TRBV4-1 to TRBJ1-5; TRBD1 might be the D (5 bases). Deletions cut 2 bases from V and 3 bases from J, with 8 bases between. Germline values: CDR1 MGHRA, CDR2 YSYEKL. This CDR3 region has 14 residues. In nucleotides, the CDR3 is TGCGCCAGCAGCCAACTCAGGGACAATCAGCCCCAGCATTTT. Its protein is CASSQLRDNQPQHF.

The J gene is TRBJ1-2, the V gene TRBV19; the D is unclear. The germline gives CDR1 LNHDA, CDR2 SQIVND (reference sequence). The CDR3 consists of 14 residues. V lost 7 bases and J lost 4, with 16 bases in between. The CDR3 sequence is CASTPNRRIYGYTF. The CDR3 DNA is TGTGCCAGTACCCCTAATAGGCGGATCTATGGCTACACCTTC.

This clonotype was counted many times. This rearrangement joins TRBV5-5 to TRBJ2-5; D possibly corresponds to TRBD2 (5 bases). Trimming cost V 3 bases and J 4 bases, with 16 bases left between them. The CDR3 sequence is 15 residues long. Per the germline V gene, CDR1 is SGHKS and CDR2 is YYEKEE (reference sequence). The CDR3 region has the DNA TGTGCCAGCAGCTATGAAAGCGGAGTGGGAGAGACCCAGTACTTC. This sequence encodes CASSYESGVGETQYF. The full variable domain, its missing parts supplied by reference TRBV5-5 and TRBJ2-5, is DAGVTQSPTHLIKTRGQQVTLRCSPISGHKSVSWYQQVLGQGPQFIFQYYEKEERGRGNFPDRFSARQFPNYSSELNVNALLLGDSALYLCASSYESGVGETQYFGPGTRLLVL.

This clonotype was seen ten or more times. This sequence joins TRBV12-3 or TRBV12-4 and TRBJ2-1, with a possible D match to TRBD1 (6 bases). The CDR3 has 14 residues. The V end lost 5 bases, the J end lost 1 base, and 9 bases lay between the germline ends. In DNA, the CDR3 is TGTGCCAGCAGTCCGGACAGATCCTACAATGAGCAGTTCTTC. It yields the protein CASSPDRSYNEQFF.

This clonotype turned up a few times. An end of the junction does not agree with germline; a read error may underlie this. The J gene is TRBJ1-6, the V gene TRBV16, with D uncertain. The CDR3 is 15 residues long. CDR1 is KGHSY, CDR2 FQNENV, per germline. CDR3: CASSHGASSNSPLHF. The CDR3 DNA is TGTGCCAGCAGCCACGGCGCATCCTCTAATTCACCCCTCCACTTT.

The chain couples TRBV5-1 to TRBJ2-7; tentatively, D is TRBD1 (5 bases). The CDR3 is 14 amino acids. V was shortened by 3 bases and J by 3 bases, with 13 bases between the two germline ends. Germline CDR1 and CDR2: SGHRS and YFSETQ. The chain's CDR3 is CASSSDRFNYEQYF. The CDR3, as DNA: TGCGCCAGCAGCTCAGACAGATTTAACTACGAGCAGTACTTC.

This chain uses TRBV20-1 with TRBJ1-5; D call uncertain. Germline V gene lookup returns CDR1 DFQATT and CDR2 SNEGSKA (reference sequence). The CDR3 extends over 14 amino acids. V lost 1 base, J lost 0 bases, and 7 bases lay in between. CDR3 bases: TGCAGTGCTAGAGCAACGCTTAGCAATCAGCCCCAGCATTTT. Its protein is CSARATLSNQPQHF.

In its sample, this clonotype was seen a few times. In DNA form, the CDR3 reads TGTGCCATCAGTCCCTCGGGACTAGCGGGGGTTGAGCAGTTCTTC. Encoded protein: CAISPSGLAGVEQFF. The chain recombines TRBV10-3 with TRBJ2-1; 14 bases are shared with TRBD2. The CDR3 sequence is 15 residues long. Germline CDR1 and CDR2: ENHRY and SYGVKD. J gave up 9 bases and V 5 bases, and 6 bases lay outside the gene matches.